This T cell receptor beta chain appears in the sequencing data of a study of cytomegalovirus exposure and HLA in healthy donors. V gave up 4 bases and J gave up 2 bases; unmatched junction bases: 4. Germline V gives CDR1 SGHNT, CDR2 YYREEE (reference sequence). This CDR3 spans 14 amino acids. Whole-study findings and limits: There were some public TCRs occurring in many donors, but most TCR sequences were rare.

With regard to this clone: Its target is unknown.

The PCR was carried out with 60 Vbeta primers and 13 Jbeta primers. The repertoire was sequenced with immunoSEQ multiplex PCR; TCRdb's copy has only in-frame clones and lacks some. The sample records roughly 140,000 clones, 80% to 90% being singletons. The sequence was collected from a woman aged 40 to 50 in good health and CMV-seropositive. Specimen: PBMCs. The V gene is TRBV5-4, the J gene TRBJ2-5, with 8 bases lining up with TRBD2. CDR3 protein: CASSPTSAQETQYF. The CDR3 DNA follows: TGTGCCAGCAGCCCGACTAGCGCTCAAGAGACCCAGTACTTC.